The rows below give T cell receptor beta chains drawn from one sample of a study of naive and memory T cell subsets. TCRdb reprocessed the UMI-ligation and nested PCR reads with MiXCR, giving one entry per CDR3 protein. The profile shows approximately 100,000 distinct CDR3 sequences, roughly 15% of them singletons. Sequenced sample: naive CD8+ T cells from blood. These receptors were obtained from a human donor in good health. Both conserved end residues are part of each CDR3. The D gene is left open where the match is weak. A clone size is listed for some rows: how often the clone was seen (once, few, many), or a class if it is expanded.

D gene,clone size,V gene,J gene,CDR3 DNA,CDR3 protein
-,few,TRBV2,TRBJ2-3,TGTGCCAGCAGTGAAGCCCGGGAATCTTTTAGCACAGATACGCAGTATTTT,CASSEARESFSTDTQYF
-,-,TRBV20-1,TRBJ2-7,TGCAGTGCTAGATATGTCCCCTACGAGCAGTACTTC,CSARYVPYEQYF
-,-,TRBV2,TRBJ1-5,TGTGCCAGCAGTGAATACCGGCGGCATAGCAATCAGCCCCAGCATTTT,CASSEYRRHSNQPQHF
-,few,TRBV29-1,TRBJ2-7,TGCAGCGTTGAATCCGGAGAGTCCTACGAGCAGTACTTC,CSVESGESYEQYF
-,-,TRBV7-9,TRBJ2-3,TGTGCCAGCAGCCCCCCCCGGGTAGATACGCAGTATTTT,CASSPPRVDTQYF
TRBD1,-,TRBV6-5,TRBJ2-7,TGTGCCAGCAGTTACACATCCGGACAGGGCTACGAGCAGTACTTC,CASSYTSGQGYEQYF
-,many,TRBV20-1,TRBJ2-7,TGCAGTGCTAGAGACCCGAGGGGGTACGAGCAGTACTTC,CSARDPRGYEQYF
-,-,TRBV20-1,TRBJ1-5,TGCAGTGCTAGATTCCCAGGGGTGTTAGATCAGCCCCAGCATTTT,CSARFPGVLDQPQHF
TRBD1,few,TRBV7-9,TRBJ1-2,TGTGCCAGCAGCTTTCAGACAGGGACCCCTGGCTACACCTTC,CASSFQTGTPGYTF
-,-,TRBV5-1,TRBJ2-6,TGCGCCAGCAGCTTTTCAGGGCTCTCTGGGGCCAACGTCCTGACTTTC,CASSFSGLSGANVLTF
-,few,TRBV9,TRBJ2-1,TGTGCCAGCAGCCCACCGACAGGATCAGGTGAGCAGTTCTTC,CASSPPTGSGEQFF
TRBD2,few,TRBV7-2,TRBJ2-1,TGTGCCAGCAGCTTAGGGGGGCTAGCGGGCTACAATGAGCAGTTCTTC,CASSLGGLAGYNEQFF
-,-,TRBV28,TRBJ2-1,TGTGCCAGCAGTTTCGGGGACCGAAGTGAGCAGTTCTTC,CASSFGDRSEQFF
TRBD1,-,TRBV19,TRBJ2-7,TGTGCCAGTAGTTCCGGGACAGGGGGCGCGGACGAGCAGTACTTC,CASSSGTGGADEQYF
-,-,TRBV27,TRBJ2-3,TGTGCCAGCAGTTCCGGCGTGCCGGATACGCAGTATTTT,CASSSGVPDTQYF
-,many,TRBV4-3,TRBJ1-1,TGCGCCAGCAGCCAAATTTCGTTTCCGGGTGAAGCTTTCTTT,CASSQISFPGEAFF
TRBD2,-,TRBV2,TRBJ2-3,TGTGCCAGCAGCTTTTCCCCCCTAGCGGGGGGCTTGGCAGATACGCAGTATTTT,CASSFSPLAGGLADTQYF
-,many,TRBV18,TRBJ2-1,TGTGCCAGCTCACCCGCCGGGGGCCACAATGAGCAGTTCTTC,CASSPAGGHNEQFF
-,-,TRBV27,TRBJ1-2,TGTGCCAGCGGCCCGAGGGCCGCTAACTATGGCTACACCTTC,CASGPRAANYGYTF
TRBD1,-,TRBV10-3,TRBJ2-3,TGTGCCATCAGTCGGACAGGGGCCACAGATACGCAGTATTTT,CAISRTGATDTQYF
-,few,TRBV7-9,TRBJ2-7,TGTGCCAGCAGCTTAGGGGGAAGAGCAGCTCCTTTGTCCTACGAGCAGTACTTC,CASSLGGRAAPLSYEQYF
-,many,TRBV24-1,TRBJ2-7,TGTGCCACCAGTGATCCCGAAGCCGACGAGCAGTACTTC,CATSDPEADEQYF
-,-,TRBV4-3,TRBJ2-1,TGCGCCAGCAGCCAGACATGGACCTACAATGAGCAGTTCTTC,CASSQTWTYNEQFF
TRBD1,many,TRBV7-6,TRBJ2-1,TGTGCCAGCAGCTCCCGCCGGCCGACGGGACAGGGCCTCTATGAGCAGTTCTTC,CASSSRRPTGQGLYEQFF
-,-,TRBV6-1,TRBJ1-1,TGTGCCAGCAGCGGGATCACGGACACTGAAGCTTTCTTT,CASSGITDTEAFF
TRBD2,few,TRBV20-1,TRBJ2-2,TGCAGTGCAAAACCCTGGGGGACTAGCGTGAACACCGGGGAGCTGTTTTTT,CSAKPWGTSVNTGELFF
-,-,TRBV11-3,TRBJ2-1,TGTGCCAGCAGCTTACCAGGGGGGGATAATGAGCAGTTCTTC,CASSLPGGDNEQFF
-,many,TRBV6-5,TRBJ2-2,TGTGCCAGCTTTTCTGGGGGGACCACCGGGGAGCTGTTTTTT,CASFSGGTTGELFF
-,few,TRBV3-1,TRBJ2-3,TGTGCCAGCAGCCAAGACGGAATAGCGGCCCATAAAACTTTGGCAGATACGCAGTATTTT,CASSQDGIAAHKTLADTQYF
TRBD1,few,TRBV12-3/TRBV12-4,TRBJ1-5,TGTGCCAGCAGTTTATGGGGGACAGATGATCAGCCCCAGCATTTT,CASSLWGTDDQPQHF
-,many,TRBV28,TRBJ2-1,TGTGCCAGCAGTTTATTGCAGAACAATGAGCAGTTCTTC,CASSLLQNNEQFF
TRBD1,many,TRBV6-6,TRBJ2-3,TGTGCCAGCAGTTACATTCCGGTGGGCAGGGGGCGAGGACAATTCACAGATACGCAGTATTTT,CASSYIPVGRGRGQFTDTQYF
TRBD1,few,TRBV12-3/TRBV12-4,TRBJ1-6,TGTGCCAGCCGGGACAGCTTAATCATTGAATATAATTCACCCCTCCACTTT,CASRDSLIIEYNSPLHF
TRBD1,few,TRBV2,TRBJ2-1,TGTGCCAGCAAAACGGGACAGGGCTCCGGTGAGCAGTTCTTC,CASKTGQGSGEQFF
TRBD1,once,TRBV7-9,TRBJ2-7,TGTGCCAGCAGCCCTGGGACAGCATTCTACGAGCAGTACTTC,CASSPGTAFYEQYF
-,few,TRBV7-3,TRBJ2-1,TGTGCCAGCAGCTTACGACAGAGGGGCTACAATGAGCAGTTCTTC,CASSLRQRGYNEQFF
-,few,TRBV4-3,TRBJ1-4,TGCGCCAGCAGCCAAGGGACAGACACTCTTACCGTCTTTAATGAAAAACTGTTTTTT,CASSQGTDTLTVFNEKLFF
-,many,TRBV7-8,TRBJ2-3,TGTGCCAGCAGCTTCGAGGGGGAGCCTACAGATACGCAGTATTTT,CASSFEGEPTDTQYF
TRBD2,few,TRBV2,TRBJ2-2,TGTGCCAGCAGTTCTAGCGGGAGGGGCACCGGGGAGCTGTTTTTT,CASSSSGRGTGELFF